Listed below are T cell receptor beta chains from one sample, sequenced in a study of T cell responses to AZD1222 COVID-19 vaccine. Sequenced by immunoSEQ multiplex PCR; TCRdb stores in-frame clones only, minus some. The sample lists roughly 150,000 clones, approximately 90% seen once, with 1% to 1.5% in the top ten. The source was peripheral blood, collected 28 days after the second AZD1222 dose. The receptors were gathered from an adult who received the AZD1222 COVID-19 vaccine. CDR3s include the opening cysteine and the closing phenylalanine or tryptophan. D genes are given only for firm matches. Expanded clones get a size class; other rows say once, few or many, or leave the size out.

>TRBV19|-|-|TRBJ2-7
CASSDPGEASYEQYF
TGTGCCAGTAGTGACCCAGGGGAAGCTTCCTACGAGCAGTACTTC
>TRBV18|TRBD1|-|TRBJ1-1
CASSPTLGRGGTEAFF
TGTGCCAGCTCACCTACCCTGGGCAGGGGGGGCACTGAAGCTTTCTTT
>TRBV6-5|-|few|TRBJ1-1
CATIATEAFF
TGTGCCACCATTGCGACTGAAGCTTTCTTT
>TRBV27|-|-|TRBJ1-5
CASSLWGRDQPQHF
TGTGCCAGCAGTTTATGGGGGCGCGATCAGCCCCAGCATTTT
>TRBV7-2|TRBD2|-|TRBJ2-3
CASSYQRGSDTQYF
TGTGCCAGCAGCTACCAGCGGGGTTCGGATACGCAGTATTTT
>TRBV19|TRBD1|-|TRBJ1-6
CASTGRTGGNSPLHF
TGTGCCAGTACTGGTAGGACAGGGGGAAATTCACCCCTCCACTTT
>TRBV3-1/TRBV3-2|TRBD1|-|TRBJ1-2
CASSQEMDRIYNYGYTF
TGTGCCAGCAGCCAGGAAATGGACAGGATCTATAACTATGGCTACACCTTC
>TRBV10-3|TRBD2|-|TRBJ2-1
CAISEPLTSGRGSWFF
TGTGCCATCAGTGAGCCCCTGACTAGCGGGAGGGGATCTTGGTTCTTC
>TRBV9|-|-|TRBJ1-6
CASSVDGSGDSPLHF
TGTGCCAGCAGCGTAGACGGTTCGGGGGATTCACCCCTCCACTTT
>TRBV20-1|-|-|TRBJ1-1
CRGPEAFF
TGCAGAGGTCCTGAAGCTTTCTTT
>TRBV28|TRBD1|-|TRBJ1-2
CASSLLQGTNYGYTF
TGTGCCAGCAGTTTACTACAGGGGACTAACTATGGCTACACCTTC
>TRBV18|-|-|TRBJ2-1
CASSPPKGSSYNEQFF
TGTGCCAGCTCACCACCAAAAGGGTCCTCCTACAATGAGCAGTTCTTC
>TRBV5-4|-|-|TRBJ2-3
CASSPPGYTQYF
TGTGCCAGCAGCCCTCCTGGGTATACGCAGTATTTT
>TRBV27|TRBD2|once|TRBJ2-7
CASSEGRTSGDEQYF
TGTGCCAGCAGTGAGGGGAGGACTAGCGGGGACGAGCAGTACTTC
>TRBV7-9|-|-|TRBJ2-5
CASSLATPIQETQYF
TGTGCCAGCAGCTTAGCGACCCCCATACAAGAGACCCAGTACTTC
>TRBV5-6|-|-|TRBJ1-1
CASSLTPGGTEAFF
TGTGCCAGCAGCTTGACGCCCGGCGGCACTGAAGCTTTCTTT
>TRBV6-1|-|-|TRBJ1-2
CASSEAQGTNYGYTF
TGTGCCAGCAGTGAAGCGCAGGGTACTAACTATGGCTACACCTTC
>TRBV19|-|few|TRBJ1-4
CASSIPLFGQMGGRLFF
TGTGCCAGTAGTATTCCTCTGTTTGGGCAGATGGGAGGTAGACTGTTTTTT
>TRBV28|-|-|TRBJ2-7
CASSSGQNYEQYF
TGTGCCAGCAGTTCAGGCCAAAACTACGAGCAGTACTTC
>TRBV4-1|TRBD1|-|TRBJ1-2
CASSQDLTGDYGYTF
TGCGCCAGCAGCCAAGACTTGACAGGGGACTATGGCTACACCTTC
>TRBV24-1|TRBD2|-|TRBJ2-5
CATSAFRDYWAQETQYF
TGTGCCACCAGTGCCTTCCGGGACTATTGGGCCCAAGAGACCCAGTACTTC
>TRBV5-6|-|-|TRBJ1-1
CASSLYGRQTIAEAFF
TGTGCCAGCAGCTTGTATGGGAGACAGACAATCGCTGAAGCTTTCTTT
>TRBV18|-|-|TRBJ1-3
CASSPSEGNTIYF
TGTGCCAGCTCACCTTCAGAGGGAAACACCATATATTTT
>TRBV7-8|-|-|TRBJ2-7
CASSLPGRLGYEQYF
TGTGCCAGCAGCTTACCCGGTCGACTTGGCTACGAGCAGTACTTC
>TRBV27|-|-|TRBJ2-7
CASSLSAGYEQYF
TGTGCCAGCAGTTTAAGTGCCGGCTACGAGCAGTACTTC
>TRBV29-1|-|-|TRBJ2-1
CSPRWATGEQFF
TGCAGCCCCCGTTGGGCCACGGGTGAGCAGTTCTTC
>TRBV24-1|-|-|TRBJ2-7
CATSDGGYSYEQYF
TGTGCCACCAGTGACGGCGGATACTCCTACGAGCAGTACTTC
>TRBV5-1|TRBD1|-|TRBJ2-1
CASSIVGRGSSGNEQFF
TGCGCCAGCAGTATTGTGGGCAGGGGGTCATCCGGCAATGAGCAGTTCTTC
>TRBV7-9|-|-|TRBJ2-3
CASSSHRATSTDTQYF
TGTGCCAGCAGCTCACACAGGGCCACTAGCACAGATACGCAGTATTTT
>TRBV12-3/TRBV12-4|-|-|TRBJ2-5
CASSFRGETQYF
TGTGCCAGCAGTTTTCGGGGGGAGACCCAGTACTTC
>TRBV9|-|-|TRBJ2-4
CASSPAGTKNIQYF
TGTGCCAGCAGCCCGGCCGGGACCAAAAACATTCAGTACTTC
>TRBV9|-|-|TRBJ2-1
CASSVGGQQNNEQFF
TGTGCCAGCAGCGTAGGGGGACAACAAAACAATGAGCAGTTCTTC
>TRBV5-1|-|few|TRBJ2-1
CASSDLGEQFF
TGCGCCAGCAGCGACCTCGGTGAGCAGTTCTTC
>TRBV24-1|-|-|TRBJ2-3
CATSASGTDTQYF
TGTGCCACCAGTGCATCGGGCACAGATACGCAGTATTTT
>TRBV9|-|-|TRBJ1-2
CASRGQAYGYTF
TGTGCCAGCAGGGGGCAGGCCTATGGCTACACCTTC
>TRBV6-5|-|-|TRBJ1-1
CASSSRGGSTEAFF
TGTGCCAGCAGCTCGAGGGGGGGGTCGACTGAAGCTTTCTTT
>TRBV6-5|TRBD1|-|TRBJ1-6
CASSYRQGRALHF
TGTGCCAGCAGTTACCGACAGGGGAGGGCCCTCCACTTT
>TRBV29-1|-|-|TRBJ2-1
CSVSSRAYNEQFF
TGCAGCGTTTCGTCGCGGGCATACAATGAGCAGTTCTTC
>TRBV5-1|-|-|TRBJ2-5
CASSLVPRADQETQYF
TGCGCCAGCAGCTTGGTTCCCAGGGCAGACCAAGAGACCCAGTACTTC
>TRBV25-1|TRBD1|-|TRBJ1-6
CASSEPGQGDNSPLHF
TGTGCCAGCAGTGAGCCGGGACAGGGCGATAATTCACCCCTCCACTTT
>TRBV28|-|once|TRBJ2-1
CASSLSDNTYNEQFF
TGTGCCAGCAGTTTATCCGACAATACCTACAATGAGCAGTTCTTC
>TRBV7-7|-|-|TRBJ2-3
CASSLGVTKGFTDTQYF
TGTGCTAGCAGCCTCGGGGTGACTAAGGGTTTCACGGATACGCAGTATTTT
>TRBV28|TRBD1|-|TRBJ2-7
CASSLFGTGGSYEQYF
TGTGCCAGCAGTTTATTCGGGACAGGGGGCTCCTACGAGCAGTACTTC
>TRBV18|TRBD1|-|TRBJ2-2
CASSQGQGSTGELFF
TGTGCCAGCTCACAAGGACAGGGATCCACCGGGGAGCTGTTTTTT
>TRBV5-4|-|-|TRBJ1-2
CASSSDQGYGYTF
TGTGCCAGCAGCTCCGATCAGGGCTATGGCTACACCTTC